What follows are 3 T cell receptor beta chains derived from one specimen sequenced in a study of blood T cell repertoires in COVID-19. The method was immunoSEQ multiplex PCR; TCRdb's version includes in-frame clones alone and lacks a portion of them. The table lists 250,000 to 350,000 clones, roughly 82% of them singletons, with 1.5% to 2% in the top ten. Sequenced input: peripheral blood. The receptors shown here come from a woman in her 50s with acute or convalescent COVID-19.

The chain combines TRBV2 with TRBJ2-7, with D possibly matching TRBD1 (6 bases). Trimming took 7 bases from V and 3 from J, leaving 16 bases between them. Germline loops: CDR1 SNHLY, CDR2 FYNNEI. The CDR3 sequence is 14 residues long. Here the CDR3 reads CASNVKTGNYEQYF. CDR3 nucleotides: TGTGCCAGCAATGTAAAGACAGGAAACTACGAGCAGTACTTC.

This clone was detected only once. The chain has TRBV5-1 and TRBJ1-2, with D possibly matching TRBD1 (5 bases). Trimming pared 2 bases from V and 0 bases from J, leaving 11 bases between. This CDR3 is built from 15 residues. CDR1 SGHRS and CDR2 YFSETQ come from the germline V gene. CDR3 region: CASSFSPGPNYGYTF. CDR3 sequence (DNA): TGCGCCAGCAGCTTCTCGCCAGGGCCTAACTATGGCTACACCTTC.

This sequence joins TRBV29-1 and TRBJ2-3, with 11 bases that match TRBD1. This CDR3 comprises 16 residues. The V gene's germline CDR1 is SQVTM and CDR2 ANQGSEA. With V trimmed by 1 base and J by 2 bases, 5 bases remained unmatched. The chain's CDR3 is CSVEGGTGGTTDTQYF. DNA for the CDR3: TGCAGCGTTGAAGGGGGGACAGGGGGTACCACAGATACGCAGTATTTT.